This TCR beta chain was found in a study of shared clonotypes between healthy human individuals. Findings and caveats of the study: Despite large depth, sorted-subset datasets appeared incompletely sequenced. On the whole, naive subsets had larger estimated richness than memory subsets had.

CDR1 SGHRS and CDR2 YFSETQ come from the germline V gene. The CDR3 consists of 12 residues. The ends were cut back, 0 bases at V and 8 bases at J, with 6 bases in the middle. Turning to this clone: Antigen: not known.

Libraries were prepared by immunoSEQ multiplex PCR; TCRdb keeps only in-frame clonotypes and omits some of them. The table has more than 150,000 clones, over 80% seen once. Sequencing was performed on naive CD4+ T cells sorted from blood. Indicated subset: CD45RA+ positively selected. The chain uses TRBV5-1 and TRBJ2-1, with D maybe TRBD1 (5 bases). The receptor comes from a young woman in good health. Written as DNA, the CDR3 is TGCGCCAGCAGCTTGGGGGGCTATGAGCAGTTCTTC. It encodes CASSLGGYEQFF.